This passage covers 12 T cell receptor beta chains from one sample sequenced in a study of cytomegalovirus exposure and HLA in healthy donors. Primers included in the PCR were 60 Vbeta and 13 Jbeta primers. Method: immunoSEQ multiplex PCR; TCRdb's copy keeps in-frame clones and lacks some. The table includes 170,000 or so clones, 75% to 85% detected once. The sequenced sample consisted of PBMCs. Source of these receptors: a woman in her forties or fifties in good health and CMV-seropositive.

The CDR3 bases are TGTGCCGGCCAGATGTCAGATACGCAGTATTTT. Protein sequence: CAGQMSDTQYF. The chain recombines TRBV2 with TRBJ2-3; D gene uncertain. The CDR3 loop spans 11 amino acids. CDR1 SNHLY and CDR2 FYNNEI come from the germline V gene. V lost 11 bases and J 4 bases, leaving 10 bases between the germline ends.

In this sample, this clone turned up a few times. The chain has TRBV27 and TRBJ2-1; a weak D match, TRBD2 (5 bases). Trimming took off 5 bases at V and 2 bases at J, with 7 bases between the two ends. Germline-derived CDR1 and CDR2 are MNHEY and SMNVEV (reference sequence). The CDR3 is 13 amino acids. In DNA, the CDR3 is TGTGCCAGCAGTCCCGGGACCTACAATGAGCAGTTCTTC. Translation: CASSPGTYNEQFF.

The rearrangement links TRBV12-5 to TRBJ2-7, with 7 bases that match TRBD1. There are 17 residues in the CDR3. The V gene's germline CDR1 is LGHNT and CDR2 FRNRAP. J gave up 2 bases and V 0 bases, and 10 bases lay outside the gene matches. The DNA of the CDR3 is TGTGCTAGTGGTTTGGTAGCCAGGACCGGGACAGCCTACGAGCAGTACTTC. It yields the protein CASGLVARTGTAYEQYF.

The chain employs TRBV5-1 and TRBJ2-5; D is ambiguous. Germline assignment: CDR1 SGHRS and CDR2 YFSETQ. CDR3 length: 15 residues. The ends were cut back, 4 bases at V and 2 bases at J, with 15 bases in the middle. CDR3 DNA sequence: TGCGCCAGCAGCGTCCTAGTTGGTGGGCAAGAGACCCAGTACTTC. This gives the protein CASSVLVGGQETQYF. The whole variable domain, remainder taken from reference TRBV5-1 and TRBJ2-5, is KAGVTQTPRYLIKTRGQQVTLSCSPISGHRSVSWYQQTPGQGLQFLFEYFSETQRNKGNFPGRFSGRQFSNSRSEMNVSTLELGDSALYLCASSVLVGGQETQYFGPGTRLLVL.

The chain has TRBV6-1 and TRBJ2-7; D unresolved. Germline V gene sequence: CDR1 MNHNS, CDR2 SASEGT. V lost 8 bases, J lost 4 bases, and 9 bases lay in between. The CDR3 spans 11 residues. CDR3 amino acids: CASEHGYEQYF. CDR3 nucleotide sequence: TGTGCCAGCGAACACGGGTACGAGCAGTACTTC.

The CDR3 coding sequence is TGTGCCAGCAGTGAAGAAGGGGGTGCCGGGGAGCTGTTTTTT. The encoded protein is CASSEEGGAGELFF. The chain is built from TRBV6-4 and TRBJ2-2, with a weak D call TRBD1 (6 bases). Germline-derived CDR1 and CDR2 are MRHNA and SNTAGT. The CDR3 runs to 14 residues. V lost 3 bases, J lost 6 bases, and 11 bases lay in between.

This chain connects TRBV25-1 to TRBJ1-1; D perhaps matches TRBD1 (5 bases). The CDR3 is 17 amino acids. From germline, CDR1 is MGHDK and CDR2 SYGVNS. Trimming removed 5 bases at V and 0 bases at J, with 19 bases between. This CDR3 reads CASSRRSGGYMNTEAFF. The CDR3 bases are TGTGCCAGCAGTAGGCGGTCCGGGGGGTACATGAACACTGAAGCTTTCTTT.

The chain has TRBV7-8 and TRBJ1-2; D may be TRBD1 (5 bases). The CDR3 sequence is 14 residues long. Germline loops: CDR1 SGHVS, CDR2 FQNEAQ. Trimming cost V 4 bases and J 8 bases, with 17 bases left between them. CDR3 amino acids: CASSSTGQGSGYTF. The CDR3 coding sequence is TGTGCCAGCAGCTCAACCGGGCAGGGAAGCGGCTACACCTTC.

This clone was seen a few times. The gene calls are TRBV11-2 and TRBJ2-1; D is uncertain. The CDR3 runs 15 residues. V was shortened by 1 base and J by 2 bases, with 9 bases between the two germline ends. CDR1 is SGHAT and CDR2 is FQNNGV in the germline V gene. CDR3 protein: CASSLVPTPYNEQFF. The CDR3 DNA sequence: TGTGCCAGCAGCTTAGTCCCGACACCCTACAATGAGCAGTTCTTC.

V is TRBV19 and J is TRBJ2-2; 12 bases line up with TRBD2. This CDR3 region has 17 residues. V lost 4 bases and J lost 1; bases outside the gene matches: 4. The germline V gene encodes CDR1 LNHDA and CDR2 SQIVND (reference sequence). The CDR3 spells CASSTQGLAGNTGELFF. In DNA, the CDR3 is TGTGCCAGTAGTACGCAGGGACTAGCGGGGAACACCGGGGAGCTGTTTTTT.

The rearrangement uses TRBV10-3 and TRBJ1-1, with D possibly TRBD1 on 6 matching bases. With 2 bases removed from V and 4 bases from J, the gap between germline ends came to 17 bases. Germline V CDR1 and CDR2: ENHRY, SYGVKD. The CDR3 totals 16 residues. CDR3 nucleotides: TGTGCCATCAGTGAGCCACAGGGTAAAAGTTTCACTGAAGCTTTCTTT. Translated, it gives CAISEPQGKSFTEAFF.

The genes are TRBV27 and TRBJ2-3; 12 nucleotides line up with TRBD2. Germline trimming cut 4 bases from V and 3 bases from J; bases unmatched to any gene: 5. CDR1 and CDR2 (germline): MNHEY, SMNVEV (reference sequence). This CDR3 is built from 16 residues. CDR3 region: CASSSLAGGGTDTQYF. For the CDR3, the DNA is TGTGCCAGCAGTTCACTAGCGGGGGGAGGGACAGATACGCAGTATTTT.